The rows below give T cell receptor beta chains drawn from one sample of a study of Ad26.COV2.S vaccination and SARS-CoV-2 variants. Profiled with immunoSEQ multiplex PCR; TCRdb holds only in-frame clones, not every one. Among some 410,000 clones, approximately 90% were seen once, and the ten largest hold approximately 1.7%. This specimen was peripheral blood, taken in a trial of Ad26.COV2.S vaccine versus placebo. The origin of the receptors is a person aged 18-65 years who received the Ad26.COV2.S COVID-19 vaccine or a placebo. The CDR3 runs from the conserved cysteine through the conserved F or W. A D gene is named only where the DNA matches it firmly. Only some rows state a clone size, as once, few, many or a class for expanded clones.

CDR3 protein: CASSYLGGGTDTQYF
CDR3 DNA: TGCGCCAGCAGCTACCTGGGAGGCGGCACAGATACGCAGTATTTT
clone size: once
V gene: TRBV5-1
D gene: -
J gene: TRBJ2-3

CDR3 protein: CASSTREATEAFF
CDR3 DNA: TGTGCCAGCAGTACCCGGGAGGCCACTGAAGCTTTCTTT
clone size: -
V gene: TRBV6-6
D gene: -
J gene: TRBJ1-1

CDR3 protein: CASSSGPRTDTQYF
CDR3 DNA: TGTGCCAGCAGCTCCGGGCCTCGCACAGATACGCAGTATTTT
clone size: -
V gene: TRBV5-6
D gene: -
J gene: TRBJ2-3

CDR3 protein: CATSRGQSTYMNTEAFF
CDR3 DNA: TGTGCCACCAGCAGGGGACAGTCAACCTACATGAACACTGAAGCTTTCTTT
clone size: -
V gene: TRBV15
D gene: TRBD1
J gene: TRBJ1-1

CDR3 protein: CASSIGGAYNEQFF
CDR3 DNA: TGTGCCAGTAGTATCGGCGGGGCCTACAATGAGCAGTTCTTC
clone size: -
V gene: TRBV19
D gene: -
J gene: TRBJ2-1

CDR3 protein: CASSPPGLGQETQYF
CDR3 DNA: TGTGCCAGCTCACCACCGGGACTAGGCCAAGAGACCCAGTACTTC
clone size: -
V gene: TRBV18
D gene: TRBD2
J gene: TRBJ2-5

CDR3 protein: CASSLDQGGYGYTF
CDR3 DNA: TGTGCCAGCAGCTTAGATCAGGGCGGCTATGGCTACACCTTC
clone size: -
V gene: TRBV7-2
D gene: -
J gene: TRBJ1-2

CDR3 protein: CATSRDRGATNEKLFF
CDR3 DNA: TGTGCCACCAGCAGAGATAGGGGGGCAACTAATGAAAAACTGTTTTTT
clone size: -
V gene: TRBV15
D gene: -
J gene: TRBJ1-4

CDR3 protein: CASSRGQPLGSGANVLTF
CDR3 DNA: TGTGCCAGCAGTCGGGGACAGCCCCTTGGGTCTGGGGCCAACGTCCTGACTTTC
clone size: -
V gene: TRBV6-6
D gene: TRBD1
J gene: TRBJ2-6

CDR3 protein: CATRRQRYNEQFF
CDR3 DNA: TGTGCCACCAGACGACAAAGGTACAATGAGCAGTTCTTC
clone size: once
V gene: TRBV24-1
D gene: -
J gene: TRBJ2-1

CDR3 protein: CASSRYGQGDEKLFF
CDR3 DNA: TGCGCCAGCAGCCGTTACGGACAGGGCGATGAAAAACTGTTTTTT
clone size: -
V gene: TRBV4-3
D gene: TRBD1
J gene: TRBJ1-4

CDR3 protein: CASGKSGLAETQYF
CDR3 DNA: TGTGCCAGTGGCAAATCGGGGCTGGCGGAGACCCAGTACTTC
clone size: -
V gene: TRBV27
D gene: -
J gene: TRBJ2-5

CDR3 protein: CASSLDLFADANGGYTF
CDR3 DNA: TGTGCCAGCAGCTTGGATCTCTTTGCAGACGCAAACGGAGGCTACACCTTC
clone size: -
V gene: TRBV5-5
D gene: -
J gene: TRBJ1-2

CDR3 protein: CASSVEIRRTDTQYF
CDR3 DNA: TGTGCCAGCAGCGTAGAAATTCGGAGGACAGATACGCAGTATTTT
clone size: -
V gene: TRBV9
D gene: -
J gene: TRBJ2-3

CDR3 protein: CASSPWTGAYEQYF
CDR3 DNA: TGTGCCAGTAGCCCCTGGACAGGAGCCTACGAGCAGTACTTC
clone size: -
V gene: TRBV19
D gene: TRBD1
J gene: TRBJ2-7

CDR3 protein: CASSQEDRGGNTIYF
CDR3 DNA: TGCGCCAGCAGCCAAGAAGACAGGGGTGGAAACACCATATATTTT
clone size: -
V gene: TRBV4-3
D gene: TRBD1
J gene: TRBJ1-3

CDR3 protein: CASSSGGVGNIQYF
CDR3 DNA: TGTGCCAGCAGCTCTGGGGGGGTAGGAAACATTCAGTACTTC
clone size: -
V gene: TRBV7-2
D gene: TRBD2
J gene: TRBJ2-4

CDR3 protein: CASSTGLAGGREQFF
CDR3 DNA: TGTGCCAGCAGCACGGGACTAGCGGGGGGAAGGGAGCAGTTCTTC
clone size: once
V gene: TRBV7-6
D gene: TRBD2
J gene: TRBJ2-1

CDR3 protein: CASGLAAPGETQYF
CDR3 DNA: TGTGCCAGCGGACTAGCGGCCCCGGGGGAGACCCAGTACTTC
clone size: -
V gene: TRBV6-5
D gene: TRBD2
J gene: TRBJ2-5

CDR3 protein: CASSTTTGNYGYTF
CDR3 DNA: TGCGCCAGCAGCACAACGACAGGGAACTATGGCTACACCTTC
clone size: -
V gene: TRBV5-1
D gene: TRBD1
J gene: TRBJ1-2

CDR3 protein: CASSQGLQTYGYTF
CDR3 DNA: TGCGCCAGCAGCCAAGGTCTCCAAACCTATGGCTACACCTTC
clone size: -
V gene: TRBV4-3
D gene: -
J gene: TRBJ1-2

CDR3 protein: CASSLRQANRDGYTF
CDR3 DNA: TGTGCCAGCAGTTTAAGACAGGCCAACCGGGATGGCTACACCTTC
clone size: -
V gene: TRBV27
D gene: -
J gene: TRBJ1-2

CDR3 protein: CARRSHNEQFF
CDR3 DNA: TGTGCCAGGAGAAGTCACAATGAGCAGTTCTTC
clone size: -
V gene: TRBV9
D gene: -
J gene: TRBJ2-1